The 20 T cell receptor beta chains in this list originate from one sample, sequenced in a study of beta chain features in type 1 diabetes. Study results and limitations: Patients with Type 1 diabetes showed moderately but significantly shorter TCRB CDR3s in all four CD4+ subsets.

Which antigens these TCRs recognize remains unknown. Investigators reverse transcribed all isolated RNA, so they sequenced expressed TCRB transcripts. The repertoire was sequenced with immunoSEQ multiplex PCR; TCRdb's copy has only in-frame clones and lacks some. The sample holds about 650,000 clones; roughly an eighth are singletons and the top ten take around 0.12%. Sequencing was done on a sample of naive CD4+ T cells from blood. These receptor sequences come from a young man with type 1 diabetes.

The V gene is TRBV27, the J gene TRBJ1-2, with D possibly TRBD1 on 6 matching bases. This CDR3 spans 13 amino acids. V was cut by 3 bases and J by 9 bases, with 14 bases left in between. The germline V gene has CDR1 MNHEY and CDR2 SMNVEV (reference sequence). The CDR3 spells CASSFGGRDRYTF. CDR3 nucleotides: TGTGCCAGCAGTTTCGGGGGGCGGGACCGCTACACCTTC.

The J gene is TRBJ1-3, the V gene TRBV18, with a weak D call TRBD1 (6 bases). The CDR3 extends over 15 amino acids. Germline-derived CDR1 and CDR2 are KGHSH and LQKENI. Trimming took off 6 bases at V and 2 bases at J, with 14 bases between the two ends. Written as DNA, the CDR3 is TGTGCCAGCTCGGCGGACAGACAGACTGGAAACACCATATATTTT. This sequence encodes CASSADRQTGNTIYF. Complete variable domain (other parts from reference TRBV18 and TRBJ1-3): NAGVMQNPRHLVRRRGQEARLRCSPMKGHSHVYWYRQLPEEGLKFMVYLQKENIIDESGMPKERFSAEFPKEGPSILRIQQVVRGDSAAYFCASSADRQTGNTIYFGEGSWLTVV.

Written as DNA, the CDR3 is TGTGCCAGCAGCGTAGCGGGGCCTAGGGATTCACCCCTCCACTTT. It codes for CASSVAGPRDSPLHF. The chain employs TRBV9 and TRBJ1-6; D perhaps matches TRBD1 (5 bases). Trimming took 0 bases from V and 8 from J, leaving 12 bases between them. The CDR3 has 15 amino acids. CDR1 is SGDLS and CDR2 is YYNGEE in the germline V gene. Variable domain in full (rest from reference TRBV9 and TRBJ1-6): DSGVTQTPKHLITATGQRVTLRCSPRSGDLSVYWYQQSLDQGLQFLIQYYNGEERAKGNILERFSAQQFPDLHSELNLSSLELGDSALYFCASSVAGPRDSPLHFGNGTRLTVT.

The gene calls are TRBV9 and TRBJ2-7; no clear D gene. This CDR3 spans 14 amino acids. V lost 0 bases and J 0 bases, leaving 7 bases between the germline ends. Germline values: CDR1 SGDLS, CDR2 YYNGEE. CDR3: CASSVETSSYEQYF. CDR3 in DNA: TGTGCCAGCAGCGTAGAGACTTCCTCCTACGAGCAGTACTTC.

This clone was detected only a few times. The rearrangement links TRBV5-1 to TRBJ2-5; no definite D call. V gave up 0 bases and J gave up 5 bases, with 8 bases separating them. Germline-derived CDR1 and CDR2 are SGHRS and YFSETQ. The CDR3 loop spans 13 amino acids. The CDR3 sequence is CASSLAPAETQYF. For the CDR3, the DNA is TGCGCCAGCAGCTTGGCCCCCGCGGAGACCCAGTACTTC.

The chain carries TRBV2 and TRBJ2-3; 14 bases fit TRBD2. This CDR3 region has 19 residues. The germline gives CDR1 SNHLY, CDR2 FYNNEI. V shed 6 bases, J shed 0 bases, and the junction held 11 bases outside the gene matches. This chain's CDR3 is CASSVPGTSGGPSTDTQYF. The DNA for the CDR3 is TGTGCCAGCAGCGTTCCCGGGACTAGCGGGGGTCCCAGCACAGATACGCAGTATTTT.

This clone was counted a few times. The chain carries TRBV14 and TRBJ1-5; D unresolved. In germline, CDR1 is SGHDN, CDR2 FVKESK. The CDR3 has 13 amino acids. Trimming left V 0 bases short and J 7 bases short, with 7 bases between. The CDR3 DNA reads TGTGCCAGCAGCCAAGATCATCGGCAGCCCCAGCATTTT. Its protein product is CASSQDHRQPQHF. The full variable domain, with the rest looked up from reference TRBV14 and TRBJ1-5, is EAGVTQFPSHSVIEKGQTVTLRCDPISGHDNLYWYRRVMGKEIKFLLHFVKESKQDESGMPNNRFLAERTGGTYSTLKVQPAELEDSGVYFCASSQDHRQPQHFGDGTRLSIL.

In this sample, this clone turned up a few times. Other DNA sequences in the sample encode the same CDR3. The CDR3 bases are TGTGCCAGCAGCTTGTTGGGGGACACTGAAGCTTTCTTT. Its protein product is CASSLLGDTEAFF. This chain uses TRBV7-9 with TRBJ1-1; TRBD1 might be the D (5 bases). In germline, CDR1 is SEHNR, CDR2 FQNEAQ (reference sequence). CDR3 length: 13 residues. V was pared by 3 bases and J by 3 bases, with 8 bases between. Using reference TRBV7-9 and TRBJ1-1 for the parts outside the CDR3, the full variable domain is DTGVSQNPRHKITKRGQNVTFRCDPISEHNRLYWYRQTLGQGPEFLTYFQNEAQLEKSRLLSDRFSAERPKGSFSTLEIQRTEQGDSAMYLCASSLLGDTEAFFGQGTRLTVV.

The CDR3 nucleotides are TGCGCCAGCAGCTTGGTTGGGAAAGAGACCCAGTACTTC. Its protein product is CASSLVGKETQYF. This chain links TRBV5-1 with TRBJ2-5; D not certain. The V gene lost 0 bases and the J gene lost 3 bases, with 6 bases spanning the gap. The CDR3 spans 13 residues. From germline, CDR1 is SGHRS and CDR2 YFSETQ.

V gene TRBV5-4 combines with J gene TRBJ2-1; the D gene is possibly TRBD2 (5 bases). The length of the CDR3 is 16 residues. CDR1 is SGHNT and CDR2 is YYREEE in the germline V gene (reference sequence). With 2 bases removed from V and 7 bases from J, the gap between germline ends came to 19 bases. CDR3 amino acids: CASSLDPGLGENEQFF. CDR3 nucleotide sequence: TGTGCCAGCAGCTTAGACCCGGGCCTCGGGGAAAATGAGCAGTTCTTC.

V and J are TRBV5-6 and TRBJ2-1; D ambiguous. Germline V gene data show CDR1 as SGHDT and CDR2 as YYEEEE. This CDR3 is 11 amino acids long. Trimming shortened V by 4 bases and J by 8 bases, and 7 bases separated the two germline ends. CDR3 loop: CASSRWDEQFF. DNA for the CDR3: TGTGCCAGCAGCCGGTGGGATGAGCAGTTCTTC.

This clone was observed a handful of times. The sample has other DNA sequences that encode this CDR3 too. V is TRBV20-1 and J is TRBJ2-5; D is unclear. Trimming pared 5 bases from V and 4 bases from J, leaving 5 bases between. In germline, CDR1 is DFQATT, CDR2 SNEGSKA (reference sequence). The CDR3 extends over 10 amino acids. CDR3 loop: CSALRETQYF. CDR3 coding DNA: TGCAGTGCTCTTCGAGAGACCCAGTACTTC.

This clone was seen a handful of times. V gene TRBV5-1 combines with J gene TRBJ2-7, with D perhaps matching TRBD1 (5 bases). CDR1 is SGHRS and CDR2 is YFSETQ in the germline V gene. The CDR3 has 11 amino acids. V was pared by 6 bases and J by 3 bases, with 7 bases between. The CDR3, as DNA: TGCGCCAGCACCGACAGCTACGAGCAGTACTTC. Encoded protein: CASTDSYEQYF. Filled out from reference TRBV5-1 and TRBJ2-7, the complete variable domain reads KAGVTQTPRYLIKTRGQQVTLSCSPISGHRSVSWYQQTPGQGLQFLFEYFSETQRNKGNFPGRFSGRQFSNSRSEMNVSTLELGDSALYLCASTDSYEQYFGPGTRLTVT.

J is TRBJ1-6 and V is TRBV2; D may be TRBD1 (5 bases). Deletions cut 0 bases from V and 7 bases from J, with 10 bases between. The CDR3 contains 15 residues. CDR1 is SNHLY, CDR2 FYNNEI, per germline. CDR3 in DNA: TGTGCCAGCAGTGAAGCGTGGCCAGGGAATTCACCCCTCCACTTT. Amino acids: CASSEAWPGNSPLHF.

The chain combines TRBV2 with TRBJ1-1; no definite D call. This CDR3 is 12 amino acids long. From germline, CDR1 is SNHLY and CDR2 FYNNEI. With 4 bases removed from V and 4 bases from J, the gap between germline ends came to 7 bases. CDR3 protein: CASSGSSTEAFF. The CDR3 region has the DNA TGTGCCAGCAGTGGATCGAGCACTGAAGCTTTCTTT.

This chain connects TRBV6-1 to TRBJ1-2; D unclear. Trimming cost V 7 bases and J 0 bases, with 9 bases left between them. The V gene's germline CDR1 is MNHNS and CDR2 SASEGT. This CDR3 has 13 residues. DNA of the CDR3: TGTGCCAGCACCACGGTAGCTAACTATGGCTACACCTTC. It codes for CASTTVANYGYTF.

The sample holds a few counts of this clone. Different DNA sequences within this sample yield the same CDR3. This chain uses TRBV10-3 with TRBJ2-2; 10 nucleotides agree with TRBD1. The CDR3 spans 14 residues. The J segment lost 3 bases and the V segment lost 6 bases, leaving 1 base of the junction unmatched. CDR1 ENHRY and CDR2 SYGVKD come from the germline V gene. The chain's CDR3 is CAIRGQGDTGELFF. CDR3 nucleotide sequence: TGTGCCATCAGAGGACAGGGGGACACCGGGGAGCTGTTTTTT.

This clone occurred a few times. V is TRBV5-4 and J is TRBJ2-3; no reliable D call. The CDR3 consists of 13 residues. Deletions cut 4 bases from V and 4 bases from J, with 10 bases between. Germline CDR1 SGHNT, CDR2 YYREEE (reference sequence). The CDR3 DNA follows: TGTGCCAGCAGCCTCTCCCGATCAGATACGCAGTATTTT. It yields the protein CASSLSRSDTQYF.

This clone was recorded a few times. This chain uses TRBV30 with TRBJ2-7; 9 bases map to TRBD1. The CDR3 loop spans 15 amino acids. Losses at the gene ends were 0 bases for V and 4 bases for J; bases not matched to a gene: 7. Germline CDR1 GTSNPN, CDR2 SVGIG (reference sequence). The DNA for the CDR3 is TGTGCCTGGAGTGTAAGGGACAGGGATGTATACGAGCAGTACTTC. Translation gives CAWSVRDRDVYEQYF. Full variable domain (missing parts from reference TRBV30 and TRBJ2-7): SQTIHQWPATLVQPVGSPLSLECTVEGTSNPNLYWYRQAAGRGLQLLFYSVGIGQISSEVPQNLSASRPQDRQFILSSKKLLLSDSGFYLCAWSVRDRDVYEQYFGPGTRLTVT.

The J gene is TRBJ2-3, the V gene TRBV5-4; the D gene is possibly TRBD2 (5 bases). The CDR3 length is 18 residues. Germline loops: CDR1 SGHNT, CDR2 YYREEE (reference sequence). Trimming removed 6 bases at V and 1 base at J, with 24 bases between. DNA of the CDR3: TGTGCCAGCACCCTTACTAGAGCCAGTCAAGCCCGCACAGATACGCAGTATTTT. This encodes CASTLTRASQARTDTQYF.